This T cell receptor (beta chain) was sequenced during a study of blood T cell repertoires in COVID-19. Study in general: Italy, Spain and the United States were the sources of the convalescent and acute COVID-19 samples.

The CDR3 covers 14 residues. With 7 bases removed from V and 6 bases from J, the gap between germline ends came to 18 bases. The germline CDR1 and CDR2 sequences are MDHEN and SYDVKM. Authors' processing steps: Using reference gene primer amplification, nucleated cell counts were estimated. Generated by immunoSEQ multiplex PCR, the TCRdb table keeps only in-frame clones and is missing some. The V and J calls and the clone size are those of that table, but D and trimming were determined from the DNA. Of 110,000 to 150,000 clones listed, less than 80% are singletons. Sequencing input: peripheral blood. This chain connects TRBV28 to TRBJ1-1; D is ambiguous. The receptor was derived from a man in his sixties with acute or convalescent COVID-19. This chain's CDR3 is CASILSGRLSEAFF. CDR3 sequence (DNA): TGTGCCAGCATCCTTAGTGGTAGACTCTCTGAAGCTTTCTTT.